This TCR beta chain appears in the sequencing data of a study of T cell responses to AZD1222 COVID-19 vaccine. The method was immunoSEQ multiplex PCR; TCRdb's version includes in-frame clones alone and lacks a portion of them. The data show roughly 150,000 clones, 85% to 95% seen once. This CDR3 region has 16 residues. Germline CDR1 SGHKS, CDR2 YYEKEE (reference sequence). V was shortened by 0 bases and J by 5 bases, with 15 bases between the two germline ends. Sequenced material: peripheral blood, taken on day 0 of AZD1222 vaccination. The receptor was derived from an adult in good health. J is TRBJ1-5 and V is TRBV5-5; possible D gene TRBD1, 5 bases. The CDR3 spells CASSLAPGKDDQPQHF. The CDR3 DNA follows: TGTGCCAGCAGCTTGGCTCCAGGGAAAGATGATCAGCCCCAGCATTTT.